One and the same sample provided the 29 T cell receptor beta chains below, sequenced in a study of CD8 T cells in Susac syndrome. With random hexamers, roughly 0.45 to 1 ug RNA was reverse transcribed. TCRdb reprocessed the immunoSEQ multiplex PCR reads via MiXCR and lists one record per CDR3 protein. This sample has about 190,000 distinct CDR3 sequences; roughly 96% occur once, and the top ten carry approximately 0.094%. The sample taken for sequencing was CD4+ T cells from PBMCs. These TCRs come from a human donor in good health.

The V call is TRBV5-4, the J call TRBJ1-2; 7 bases match TRBD1. The CDR3 loop spans 12 amino acids. CDR1 is SGHNT and CDR2 is YYREEE in the germline V gene (reference sequence). Trimming removed 4 bases from V and 5 bases from J; junction bases left unmatched: 2. CDR3 sequence: CASSEGQYGYTF. As DNA, the CDR3 is TGTGCCAGCAGCGAGGGACAGTATGGCTACACCTTC.

This clonotype showed up just once. V usage is TRBV27 and J usage is TRBJ2-7, with D possibly being TRBD1 (6 bases). V lost 6 bases and J lost 6, with 21 bases in between. Germline V gene sequence: CDR1 MNHEY, CDR2 SMNVEV (reference sequence). CDR3 length: 15 residues. CDR3 DNA sequence: TGTGCCAGCAGCCCAATGGGGACACAGGGTCCCGAGCAGTACTTC. Protein product: CASSPMGTQGPEQYF.

The gene calls are TRBV20-1 and TRBJ2-1, with 9 bases matching TRBD2. This CDR3 region has 12 residues. Trimming removed 7 bases from V and 9 bases from J; junction bases left unmatched: 7. Germline V CDR1 and CDR2: DFQATT, SNEGSKA (reference sequence). The CDR3: CSVRLAGSEQFF. In nucleotides, the CDR3 is TGCAGTGTTAGGCTAGCGGGAAGTGAGCAGTTCTTC.

The chain has TRBV11-2 and TRBJ2-7, with TRBD1 as a possible D gene (5 bases). V was trimmed by 0 bases and J by 3 bases, leaving 6 bases between them. This CDR3 is built from 13 residues. Germline V CDR1 and CDR2: SGHAT, FQNNGV. The CDR3 here is CASSLDRDYEQYV. The CDR3 region has the DNA TGTGCCAGCAGCTTAGACAGGGACTACGAGCAGTACGTC.

The rearrangement links TRBV2 to TRBJ2-3; D gene ambiguous. The CDR3 sequence is 11 residues long. The germline CDR1 and CDR2 sequences are SNHLY and FYNNEI. V was trimmed by 6 bases and J by 7 bases, leaving 8 bases between them. CDR3 protein: CASSPVNTQYF. CDR3 DNA sequence: TGTGCCAGCAGCCCAGTGAATACGCAGTATTTT.

This chain connects TRBV11-2 to TRBJ2-2, with unresolved D. Trimming took 7 bases from V and 6 from J, leaving 12 bases between them. The CDR3 has 13 residues. CDR1 and CDR2 from the germline V gene are SGHAT and FQNNGV. CDR3 sequence (DNA): TGTGCCAGCACCCCATTATCTGCCGGGGAGCTGTTTTTT. Translation: CASTPLSAGELFF.

This clonotype was seen once. The chain uses TRBV18 and TRBJ2-7, with D perhaps matching TRBD1 (6 bases). This CDR3 region has 13 residues. Germline V gene data show CDR1 as KGHSH and CDR2 as LQKENI. Trimming took 3 bases from V and 0 from J, leaving 6 bases between them. CDR3 bases: TGTGCCAGCTCACCGGGACACTCCTACGAGCAGTACTTC. This sequence encodes CASSPGHSYEQYF.

This clonotype has only one observation. CDR3 sequence reads: CASSLGDLGLQHF. The CDR3 DNA follows: TGTGCCAGCAGTTTAGGGGATCTGGGGCTCCAGCATTTT. The chain joins TRBV12-3 or TRBV12-4 to TRBJ1-5; a weak D match, TRBD1 (5 bases). The CDR3 length is 13 residues. Trimming stripped 1 base from V and 12 bases from J, with 13 bases between.

The chain couples TRBV12-3 or TRBV12-4 to TRBJ1-1; tentatively, D is TRBD1 (5 bases). This CDR3 spans 12 amino acids. Trimming shortened V by 1 base and J by 10 bases, and 10 bases separated the two germline ends. DNA of the CDR3: TGTGCCAGCAGTTTAGGGGACTCGTCAGCTTTCTTT. This translates into CASSLGDSSAFF.

The J gene is TRBJ2-1, the V gene TRBV27; 15 positions agree with TRBD2. This CDR3 has 16 amino acids. Losses at the gene ends were 0 bases for V and 12 bases for J; bases not matched to a gene: 6. Germline values: CDR1 MNHEY, CDR2 SMNVEV (reference sequence). The CDR3 loop is CASSLSPSGLAGGQFF. In DNA, the CDR3 is TGTGCCAGCAGTTTATCCCCTTCGGGACTAGCGGGGGGGCAGTTCTTC.

The rearrangement links TRBV9 to TRBJ2-7; 8 bases align to TRBD1. The V and J ends lost 2 bases and 5 bases, in that order; junction bases with no gene match: 3. The CDR3 loop spans 13 amino acids. Germline loops: CDR1 SGDLS, CDR2 YYNGEE. The CDR3 DNA sequence: TGTGCCAGCAGCGTCGTACAGGGGGACGAGCAGTACTTC. Translating gives CASSVVQGDEQYF.

This chain connects TRBV18 to TRBJ2-1, with TRBD1 matching over 7 bases. The CDR3 is 14 amino acids. CDR1 is KGHSH and CDR2 is LQKENI in the germline V gene. Trimming removed 2 bases from V and 6 bases from J; junction bases left unmatched: 4. This chain's CDR3 is CASSPNKGANEQFF. The CDR3 DNA reads TGTGCCAGCTCACCAAATAAGGGGGCCAATGAGCAGTTCTTC.

This chain uses TRBV3-1 with TRBJ1-2; no clear D gene. With 0 bases removed from V and 4 bases from J, the gap between germline ends came to 12 bases. Germline CDR1 and CDR2: LGHDT and YNNKEL (reference sequence). The CDR3 totals 15 residues. This CDR3 is CASSQDRGSLYGYTF. CDR3 sequence (DNA): TGTGCCAGCAGCCAAGATCGCGGTTCGCTCTATGGCTACACCTTC.

This sequence joins TRBV29-1 and TRBJ1-1; 7 nucleotides line up with TRBD1. CDR1 is SQVTM and CDR2 is ANQGSEA in the germline V gene. The V and J ends lost 4 bases and 5 bases, in that order; junction bases with no gene match: 16. This CDR3 contains 16 residues. The CDR3 region is CSVVGRQGRSSTEAFF. CDR3 nucleotides: TGCAGCGTTGTGGGGAGACAGGGCAGGAGCTCTACTGAAGCTTTCTTT.

The chain combines TRBV18 with TRBJ2-2; 7 nucleotides align to TRBD1. The CDR3 runs 16 residues. V gave up 6 bases and J gave up 4 bases; unmatched junction bases: 11. The germline V gene encodes CDR1 KGHSH and CDR2 LQKENI. CDR3 DNA: TGTGCCAGCTCTCTGATCGGGACAGCTAGCACCGGGGAGCTGTTTTTT. As protein: CASSLIGTASTGELFF. Together with reference TRBV18 and TRBJ2-2, the CDR3 gives the full variable domain: NAGVMQNPRHLVRRRGQEARLRCSPMKGHSHVYWYRQLPEEGLKFMVYLQKENIIDESGMPKERFSAEFPKEGPSILRIQQVVRGDSAAYFCASSLIGTASTGELFFGEGSRLTVL.

This clonotype was detected only once. CDR3 protein: CAISELGLESEQYV. DNA for the CDR3: TGTGCCATCAGTGAGTTGGGACTGGAATCCGAGCAGTACGTC. This chain links TRBV10-3 with TRBJ2-7; possibly TRBD2 for D (6 bases). The CDR3 is 14 amino acids. The germline gives CDR1 ENHRY, CDR2 SYGVKD. Deletions cut 1 base from V and 6 bases from J, with 13 bases between.

The chain is built from TRBV20-1 and TRBJ2-5; 11 nucleotides agree with TRBD2. J lost 5 bases, V lost 4 bases, and 3 bases had no gene match. CDR3 length equals 13 residues. From germline, CDR1 is DFQATT and CDR2 SNEGSKA (reference sequence). The CDR3 region is CSAISGREETQYF. Here the CDR3 DNA reads TGCAGTGCTATTAGCGGGAGGGAGGAGACCCAGTACTTC.

V usage is TRBV7-2 and J usage is TRBJ2-3, with TRBD1 identical over 8 bases. This CDR3 has 14 residues. The V gene's germline CDR1 is SGHTA and CDR2 FQGNSA. Germline trimming cut 3 bases from V and 5 bases from J; bases unmatched to any gene: 4. The CDR3 bases are TGTGCCAGCAGCTTCAGGGGGCAGGGAGATACGCAGTATTTT. It codes for CASSFRGQGDTQYF.

The V call is TRBV27, the J call TRBJ2-7; D remains unclear. This CDR3 has 15 amino acids. CDR1 and CDR2 (germline): MNHEY, SMNVEV (reference sequence). V lost 3 bases, J lost 1 base, and 13 bases lay in between. The CDR3 loop is CASSFSPGRSYEQYF. The CDR3 DNA follows: TGTGCCAGCAGTTTCTCCCCGGGCCGATCCTACGAGCAGTACTTC.

The chain joins TRBV11-1 to TRBJ2-3; possible D gene TRBD1, 6 bases. Trimming cost V 5 bases and J 5 bases, with 11 bases left between them. Germline loops: CDR1 SGHAT, CDR2 FQDESV (reference sequence). The CDR3 covers 13 residues. Here the CDR3 reads CASSTGTKDTQYF. Here the CDR3 DNA reads TGTGCCAGCAGCACCGGGACAAAAGATACGCAGTATTTT.

The chain couples TRBV28 to TRBJ2-3; a weak D match, TRBD1 (7 bases). Germline CDR1 and CDR2: MDHEN and SYDVKM. V was cut by 6 bases and J by 3 bases, with 13 bases left in between. The CDR3 has 14 amino acids. The CDR3 coding sequence is TGTGCCAGCAGGCCCCAGGGGGGTACAGATACGCAGTATTTT. Its protein is CASRPQGGTDTQYF. The full variable domain, in which reference TRBV28 and TRBJ2-3 provide the parts outside the CDR3, is DVKVTQSSRYLVKRTGEKVFLECVQDMDHENMFWYRQDPGLGLRLIYFSYDVKMKEKGDIPEGYSVSREKKERFSLILESASTNQTSMYLCASRPQGGTDTQYFGPGTRLTVL.

The chain links TRBV6-6 to TRBJ2-7; D may be TRBD1 (5 bases). Per germline, CDR1 MNHNY and CDR2 SVGAGI (reference sequence). V lost 2 bases, J lost 5 bases, and 10 bases lay in between. The CDR3 has 13 residues. CDR3 in DNA: TGTGCCAGCAGTTACGACAGTATCAACGAGCAGTACGTC. Amino acids: CASSYDSINEQYV.

The J gene is TRBJ2-7, the V gene TRBV9, with no clear D. V was clipped by 0 bases and J by 6 bases, with 10 bases between them. CDR3 size: 13 residues. Germline CDR1 reads SGDLS; CDR2 reads YYNGEE. The CDR3 DNA reads TGTGCCAGCAGCGTAGCTCCCGGTAGCGAGCAGTACGTC. This codes for CASSVAPGSEQYV.

This clonotype was counted a single time. The chain uses TRBV10-3 and TRBJ2-7; unclear D gene. CDR1 and CDR2 from the germline V gene are ENHRY and SYGVKD. CDR3 length: 11 amino acids. V dropped 3 bases and J dropped 3 bases, with 3 bases sitting between them. CDR3 DNA sequence: TGTGCCATCAGTGACGACTACGAGCAGTACGTC. It is translated as CAISDDYEQYV.

This clonotype came up a few times. The chain recombines TRBV5-1 with TRBJ1-5; D is possibly TRBD1 (5 bases). CDR3 length: 15 amino acids. Trimming left V 0 bases short and J 1 base short, with 8 bases between. Germline lookup yields CDR1 SGHRS and CDR2 YFSETQ. CDR3 nucleotide sequence: TGCGCCAGCAGCTTGGATGGGGCAAGCAATCAGCCCCAGCATTTT. Residues: CASSLDGASNQPQHF.

J is TRBJ2-1 and V is TRBV20-1; D may be TRBD2 (5 bases). V lost 0 bases to trimming and J lost 5 bases, with 11 bases between them. CDR3 length: 14 amino acids. Germline V CDR1 and CDR2: DFQATT, SNEGSKA (reference sequence). CDR3 in DNA: TGCAGTGCTAGAGATCATCTCGGGGACAATGAGCAGTTCTTC. It yields the protein CSARDHLGDNEQFF.

This chain links TRBV9 with TRBJ2-2; maybe TRBD1 (5 bases). Deletions cut 3 bases from V and 1 base from J, with 22 bases between. Germline CDR1 reads SGDLS; CDR2 reads YYNGEE. The CDR3 has 19 amino acids. CDR3 residues: CASSGPQGSHPMNTGELFF. The CDR3 DNA follows: TGTGCCAGCAGCGGGCCCCAGGGCTCCCACCCCATGAACACCGGGGAGCTGTTTTTT.

V is TRBV5-1 and J is TRBJ1-1, with D possibly being TRBD1 (6 bases). The CDR3 sequence is 13 residues long. The germline CDR1 and CDR2 sequences are SGHRS and YFSETQ. The V and J ends lost 5 bases and 1 base respectively, with 9 bases between them. The CDR3 region is CASRDRTNTEAFF. The DNA for the CDR3 is TGCGCCAGCAGAGACAGGACGAACACTGAAGCTTTCTTT.

V usage is TRBV18 and J usage is TRBJ2-5; D is unresolved. The germline CDR1 and CDR2 sequences are KGHSH and LQKENI. Trimming shortened V by 3 bases and J by 3 bases, and 8 bases separated the two germline ends. CDR3 size: 13 residues. The DNA for the CDR3 is TGTGCCAGCTCACCGAATCTAGAAGAGACCCAGTACTTC. Protein sequence: CASSPNLEETQYF. Full variable domain (missing parts from reference TRBV18 and TRBJ2-5): NAGVMQNPRHLVRRRGQEARLRCSPMKGHSHVYWYRQLPEEGLKFMVYLQKENIIDESGMPKERFSAEFPKEGPSILRIQQVVRGDSAAYFCASSPNLEETQYFGPGTRLLVL.